Here is one TCR beta chain with its context. Its matching antigen is unknown. This sample is part of a study of cytomegalovirus exposure and HLA in healthy donors. Germline lookup yields CDR1 SGHVS and CDR2 FNYEAQ. The germline V and J ends were trimmed by 1 base and 0 bases, with 11 bases remaining between them. The CDR3 totals 16 residues. Measured with immunoSEQ multiplex PCR; TCRdb has only the in-frame clones, and not every one. Of fewer than 400,000 clones listed, 86% are singletons. Findings of the study overall: In the 120 validation repertoires, 85% to 95% of cluster scores exceeded 0, per a later analysis. Cytomegalovirus status was reportedly diagnosed by the classifier with high specificity and sensitivity.

The origin of this receptor is a young woman in good health and CMV-seronegative. The genes are TRBV7-6 and TRBJ2-3; TRBD2 might be the D (5 bases). Sequenced material: PBMCs. As DNA, the CDR3 is TGTGCCAGCAGCTTAGGCGGGCCGCCTAGCACAGATACGCAGTATTTT. It translates to CASSLGGPPSTDTQYF.